What follows describes a single TCR beta chain. Its antigen is as yet unknown. Primers used in a second PCR of roughly 6 to 12 cycles were a sample-barcoded 5' primer and a J-beta primer mix. Samples each returned at least 3 million CDR3-containing paired-end reads. TCRdb independently ran MiXCR on the 5' RACE reads; one entry per CDR3 protein. The repertoire includes roughly 1,100,000 distinct CDR3 sequences, almost 25% of them detected once, and around 0.75% sits in the top ten. This record comes from a study of blood T cells in healthy people across ages. General study findings and limits: Per-million-T-cell TCR beta diversity fell roughly linearly with age. It was the long-lived donors that had more naive CD4+ cells and higher diversity than aged donors.

The same sample was also studied in work on T cells of mothers and their children.

The receptor's source is a girl under 10 years old in good health. Sequenced input: blood.

CDR3 loop: CASSPFSRDRSEAFF. The CDR3 DNA reads as TGTGCCAGCAGTCCCTTCTCCCGGGACAGGAGTGAAGCTTTCTTT. The chain uses TRBV28 and TRBJ1-1, with TRBD1 matching 8 bases. Germline CDR1 MDHEN, CDR2 SYDVKM. V trimming: 5 bases; J trimming: 7 bases; junction bases outside the gene matches: 12. The CDR3 extends over 15 amino acids.